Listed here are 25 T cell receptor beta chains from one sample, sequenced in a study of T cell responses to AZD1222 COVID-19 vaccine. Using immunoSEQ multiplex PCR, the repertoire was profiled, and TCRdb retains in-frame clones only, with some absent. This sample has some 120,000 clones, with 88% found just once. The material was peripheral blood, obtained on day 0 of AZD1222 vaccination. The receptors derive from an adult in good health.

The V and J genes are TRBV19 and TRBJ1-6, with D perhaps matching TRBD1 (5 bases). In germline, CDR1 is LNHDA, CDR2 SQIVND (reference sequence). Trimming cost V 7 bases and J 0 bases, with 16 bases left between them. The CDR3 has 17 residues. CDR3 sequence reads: CASTRGGTGSYNSPLHF. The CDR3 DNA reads TGTGCCAGTACACGCGGGGGGACGGGCTCCTATAATTCACCCCTCCACTTT.

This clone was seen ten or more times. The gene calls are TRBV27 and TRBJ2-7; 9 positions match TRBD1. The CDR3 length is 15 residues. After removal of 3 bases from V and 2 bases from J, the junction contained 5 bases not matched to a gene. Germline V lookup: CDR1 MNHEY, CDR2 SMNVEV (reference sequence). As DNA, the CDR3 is TGTGCCAGCAGTTTCCGGGACAGGGCAGCCTACGAGCAGTACTTC. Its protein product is CASSFRDRAAYEQYF.

This chain's CDR3 is CAISGWEVHHNEQFF. The CDR3 nucleotides are TGTGCCATCAGTGGATGGGAAGTTCACCACAATGAGCAGTTCTTC. This chain connects TRBV10-3 to TRBJ2-1, with unresolved D. The CDR3 is 15 residues long. Germline-derived CDR1 and CDR2 are ENHRY and SYGVKD. The ends were cut back, 4 bases at V and 5 bases at J, with 15 bases in the middle.

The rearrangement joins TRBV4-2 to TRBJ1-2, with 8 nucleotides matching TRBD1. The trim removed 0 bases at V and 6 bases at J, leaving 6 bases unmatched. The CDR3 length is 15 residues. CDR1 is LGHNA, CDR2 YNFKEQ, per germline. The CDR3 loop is CASSQEGQGANGYTF. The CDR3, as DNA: TGTGCCAGCAGCCAAGAAGGGCAGGGGGCTAATGGCTACACCTTC.

This chain's CDR3 is CASSQSGDSRNQPQHF. CDR3 nucleotide sequence: TGTGCCAGCAGCCAATCCGGGGACAGTCGCAATCAGCCCCAGCATTTT. The V gene is TRBV16, the J gene TRBJ1-5, with TRBD1 matching 7 bases. This CDR3 contains 16 residues. V lost 0 bases to trimming and J lost 2 bases; unmatched junction nucleotides: 4. The germline CDR1 and CDR2 sequences are KGHSY and FQNENV.

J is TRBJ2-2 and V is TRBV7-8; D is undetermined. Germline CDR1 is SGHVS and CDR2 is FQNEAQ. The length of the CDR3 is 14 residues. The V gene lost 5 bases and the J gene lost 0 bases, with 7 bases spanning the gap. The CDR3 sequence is CASSAHPNTGELFF. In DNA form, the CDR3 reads TGTGCCAGCAGCGCCCACCCGAACACCGGGGAGCTGTTTTTT.

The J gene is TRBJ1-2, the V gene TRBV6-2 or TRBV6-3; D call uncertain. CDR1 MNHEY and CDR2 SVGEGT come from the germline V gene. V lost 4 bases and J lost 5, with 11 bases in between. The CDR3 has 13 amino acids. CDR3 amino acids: CASSWQVEYGYTF. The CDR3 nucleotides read TGTGCCAGCAGTTGGCAGGTCGAATATGGCTACACCTTC.

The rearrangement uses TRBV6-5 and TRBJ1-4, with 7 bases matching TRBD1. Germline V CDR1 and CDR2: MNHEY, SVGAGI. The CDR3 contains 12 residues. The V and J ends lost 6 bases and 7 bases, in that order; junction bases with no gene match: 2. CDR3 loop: CASRGDSEKLFF. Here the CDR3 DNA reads TGTGCCAGCAGGGGGGACAGTGAAAAACTGTTTTTT.

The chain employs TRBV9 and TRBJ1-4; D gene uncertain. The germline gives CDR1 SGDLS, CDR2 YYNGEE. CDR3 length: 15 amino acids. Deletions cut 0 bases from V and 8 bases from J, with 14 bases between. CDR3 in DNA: TGTGCCAGCAGCGTAGAAACGGGAAGTGAGGAAAAACTGTTTTTT. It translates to CASSVETGSEEKLFF. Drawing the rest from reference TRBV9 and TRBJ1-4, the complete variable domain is DSGVTQTPKHLITATGQRVTLRCSPRSGDLSVYWYQQSLDQGLQFLIQYYNGEERAKGNILERFSAQQFPDLHSELNLSSLELGDSALYFCASSVETGSEEKLFFGSGTQLSVL.

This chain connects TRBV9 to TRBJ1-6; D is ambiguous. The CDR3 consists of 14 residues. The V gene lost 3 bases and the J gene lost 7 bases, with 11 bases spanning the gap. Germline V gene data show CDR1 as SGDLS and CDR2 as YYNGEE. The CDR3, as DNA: TGTGCCAGCAGCGCCCCCCCCGGGAATTCACCCCTCCACTTT. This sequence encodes CASSAPPGNSPLHF.

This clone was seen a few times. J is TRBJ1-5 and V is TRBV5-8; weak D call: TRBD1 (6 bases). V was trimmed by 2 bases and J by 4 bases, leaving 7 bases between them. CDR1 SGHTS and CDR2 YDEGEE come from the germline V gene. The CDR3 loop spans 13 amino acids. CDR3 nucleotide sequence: TGTGCCAGCAGCTTTACAGGGAATCAGCCCCAGCATTTT. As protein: CASSFTGNQPQHF.

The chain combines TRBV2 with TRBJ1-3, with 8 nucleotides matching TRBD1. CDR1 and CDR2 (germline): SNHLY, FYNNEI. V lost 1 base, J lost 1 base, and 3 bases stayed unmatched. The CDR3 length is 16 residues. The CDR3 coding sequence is TGTGCCAGCAGTGAAGAGCAGGGGGCATCTGGAAACACCATATATTTT. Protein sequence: CASSEEQGASGNTIYF.

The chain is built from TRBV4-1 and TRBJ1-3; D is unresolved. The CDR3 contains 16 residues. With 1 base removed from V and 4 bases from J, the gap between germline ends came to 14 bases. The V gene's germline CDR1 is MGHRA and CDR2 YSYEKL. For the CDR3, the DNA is TGCGCCAGCAGCCAAGTTGGCGGGTCTTCCGGAAACACCATATATTTT. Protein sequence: CASSQVGGSSGNTIYF.

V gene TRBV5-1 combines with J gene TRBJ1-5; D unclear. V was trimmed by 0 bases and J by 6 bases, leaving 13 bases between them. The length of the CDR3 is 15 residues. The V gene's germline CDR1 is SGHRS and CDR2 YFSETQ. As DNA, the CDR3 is TGCGCCAGCAGCTTGGCCCCGGGCTCTCCTCAGCCCCAGCATTTT. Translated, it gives CASSLAPGSPQPQHF.

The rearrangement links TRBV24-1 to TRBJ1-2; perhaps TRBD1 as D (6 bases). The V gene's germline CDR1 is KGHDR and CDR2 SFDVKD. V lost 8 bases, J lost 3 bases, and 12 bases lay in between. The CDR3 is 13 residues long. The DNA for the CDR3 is TGTGCCACCAACGCAGGGGCAGACTATGGCTACACCTTC. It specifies CATNAGADYGYTF.

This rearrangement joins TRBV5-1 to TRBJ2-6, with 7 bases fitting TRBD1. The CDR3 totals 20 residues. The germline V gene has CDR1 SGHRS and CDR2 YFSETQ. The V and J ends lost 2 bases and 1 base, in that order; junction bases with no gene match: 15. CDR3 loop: CASSFRPTGIGRSGANVLTF. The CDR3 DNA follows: TGCGCCAGCAGCTTTCGCCCGACAGGGATCGGTAGGTCTGGGGCCAACGTCCTGACTTTC.

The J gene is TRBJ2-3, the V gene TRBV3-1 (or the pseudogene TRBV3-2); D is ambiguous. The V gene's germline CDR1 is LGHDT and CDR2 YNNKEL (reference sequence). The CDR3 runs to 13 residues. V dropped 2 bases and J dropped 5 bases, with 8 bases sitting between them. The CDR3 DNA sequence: TGTGCCAGCAGCCAAAGGTCCGGAGATACGCAGTATTTT. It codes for CASSQRSGDTQYF.

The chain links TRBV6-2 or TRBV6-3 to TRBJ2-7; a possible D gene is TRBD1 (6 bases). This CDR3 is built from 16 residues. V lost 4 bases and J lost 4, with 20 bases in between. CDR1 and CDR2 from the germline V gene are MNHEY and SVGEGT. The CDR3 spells CASSSMIGGLGYEQYF. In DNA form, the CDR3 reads TGTGCCAGCAGTTCTATGATTGGGGGCTTAGGATACGAGCAGTACTTC.

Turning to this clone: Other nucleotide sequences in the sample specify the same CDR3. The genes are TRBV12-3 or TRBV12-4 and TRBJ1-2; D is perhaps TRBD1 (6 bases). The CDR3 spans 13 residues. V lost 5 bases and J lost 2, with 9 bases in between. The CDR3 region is CASSLGQNYGYTF. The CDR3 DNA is TGTGCCAGCAGTCTAGGACAGAACTATGGCTACACCTTC.

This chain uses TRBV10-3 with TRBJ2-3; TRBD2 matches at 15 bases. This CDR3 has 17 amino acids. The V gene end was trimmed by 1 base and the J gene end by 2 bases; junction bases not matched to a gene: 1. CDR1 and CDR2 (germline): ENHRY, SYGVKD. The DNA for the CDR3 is TGTGCCATCAGTGAGTGGACTAGCGGGGGGGCCACAGATACGCAGTATTTT. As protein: CAISEWTSGGATDTQYF.

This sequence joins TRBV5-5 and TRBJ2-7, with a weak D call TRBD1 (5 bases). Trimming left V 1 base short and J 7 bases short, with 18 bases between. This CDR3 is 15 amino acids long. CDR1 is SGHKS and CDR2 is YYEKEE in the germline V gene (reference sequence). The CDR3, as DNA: TGTGCCAGCAGCTTGTTGCAGGGCTTGAAAGGGGAGCAGTACTTC. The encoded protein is CASSLLQGLKGEQYF. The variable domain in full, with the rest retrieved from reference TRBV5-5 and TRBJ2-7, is DAGVTQSPTHLIKTRGQQVTLRCSPISGHKSVSWYQQVLGQGPQFIFQYYEKEERGRGNFPDRFSARQFPNYSSELNVNALLLGDSALYLCASSLLQGLKGEQYFGPGTRLTVT.

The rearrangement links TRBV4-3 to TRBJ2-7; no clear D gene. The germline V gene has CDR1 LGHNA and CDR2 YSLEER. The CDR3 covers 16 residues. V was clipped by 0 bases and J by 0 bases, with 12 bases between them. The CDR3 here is CASSQEPSLGSYEQYF. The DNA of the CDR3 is TGCGCCAGCAGCCAAGAACCATCATTAGGCTCCTACGAGCAGTACTTC.

The CDR3 sequence: CASSPTSEGYTF. The DNA for the CDR3 is TGTGCCAGCAGCCCCACTTCGGAGGGCTACACCTTC. This rearrangement joins TRBV7-2 to TRBJ1-2; D gene uncertain. Trimming pared 5 bases from V and 8 bases from J, leaving 12 bases between. Germline V gives CDR1 SGHTA, CDR2 FQGNSA. This CDR3 spans 12 amino acids.

As DNA, the CDR3 is TGCGCCACCCGACAGGGAACGGAATATGGCTACACCTTC. Protein sequence: CATRQGTEYGYTF. V gene TRBV5-1 combines with J gene TRBJ1-2; 7 nucleotides align to TRBD1. The J segment lost 5 bases and the V segment lost 9 bases, leaving 10 bases of the junction unmatched. The CDR3 covers 13 residues. Germline values: CDR1 SGHRS, CDR2 YFSETQ.

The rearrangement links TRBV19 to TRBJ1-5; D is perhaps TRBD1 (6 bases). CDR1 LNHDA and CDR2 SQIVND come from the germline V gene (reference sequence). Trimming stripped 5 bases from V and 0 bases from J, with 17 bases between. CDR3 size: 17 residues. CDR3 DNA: TGTGCCAGTAGTCGCCGGGACAACTTTTATAGCAATCAGCCCCAGCATTTT. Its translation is CASSRRDNFYSNQPQHF. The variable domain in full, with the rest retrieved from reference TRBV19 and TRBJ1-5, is DGGITQSPKYLFRKEGQNVTLSCEQNLNHDAMYWYRQDPGQGLRLIYYSQIVNDFQKGDIAEGYSVSREKKESFPLTVTSAQKNPTAFYLCASSRRDNFYSNQPQHFGDGTRLSIL.